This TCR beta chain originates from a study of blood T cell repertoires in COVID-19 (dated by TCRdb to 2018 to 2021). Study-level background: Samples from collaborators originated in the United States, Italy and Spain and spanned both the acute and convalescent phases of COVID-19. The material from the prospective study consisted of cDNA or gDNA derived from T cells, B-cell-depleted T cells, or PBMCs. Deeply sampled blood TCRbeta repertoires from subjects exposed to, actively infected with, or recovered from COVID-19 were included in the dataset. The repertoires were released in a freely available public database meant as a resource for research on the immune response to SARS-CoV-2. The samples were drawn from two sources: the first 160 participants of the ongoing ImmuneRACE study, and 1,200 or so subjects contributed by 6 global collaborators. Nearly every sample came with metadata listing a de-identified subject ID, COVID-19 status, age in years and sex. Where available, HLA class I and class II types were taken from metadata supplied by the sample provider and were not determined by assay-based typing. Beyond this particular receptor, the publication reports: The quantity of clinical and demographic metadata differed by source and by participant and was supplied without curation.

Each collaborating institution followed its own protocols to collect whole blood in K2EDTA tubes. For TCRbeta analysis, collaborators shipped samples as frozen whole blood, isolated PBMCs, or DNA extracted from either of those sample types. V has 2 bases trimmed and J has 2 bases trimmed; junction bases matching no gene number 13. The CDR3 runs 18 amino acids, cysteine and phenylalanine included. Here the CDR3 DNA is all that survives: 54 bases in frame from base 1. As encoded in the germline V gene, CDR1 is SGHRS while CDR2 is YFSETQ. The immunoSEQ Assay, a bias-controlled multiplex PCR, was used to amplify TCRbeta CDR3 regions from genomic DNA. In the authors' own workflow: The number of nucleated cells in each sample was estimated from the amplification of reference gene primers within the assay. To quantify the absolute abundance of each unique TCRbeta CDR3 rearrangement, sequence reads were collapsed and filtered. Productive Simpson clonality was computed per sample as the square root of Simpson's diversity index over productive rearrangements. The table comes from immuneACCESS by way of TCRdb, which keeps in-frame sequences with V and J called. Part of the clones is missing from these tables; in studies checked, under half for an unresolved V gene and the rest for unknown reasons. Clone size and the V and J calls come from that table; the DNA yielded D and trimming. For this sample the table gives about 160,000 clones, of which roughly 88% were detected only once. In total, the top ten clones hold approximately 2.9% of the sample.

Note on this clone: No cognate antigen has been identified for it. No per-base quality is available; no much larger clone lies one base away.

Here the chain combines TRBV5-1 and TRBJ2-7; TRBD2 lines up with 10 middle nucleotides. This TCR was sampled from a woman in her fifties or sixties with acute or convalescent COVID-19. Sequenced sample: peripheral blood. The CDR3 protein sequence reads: CASSFQFSSGGLTYEQYF. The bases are TGCGCCAGCAGCTTCCAATTCAGTAGCGGGGGGCTTACCTACGAGCAGTACTTC.